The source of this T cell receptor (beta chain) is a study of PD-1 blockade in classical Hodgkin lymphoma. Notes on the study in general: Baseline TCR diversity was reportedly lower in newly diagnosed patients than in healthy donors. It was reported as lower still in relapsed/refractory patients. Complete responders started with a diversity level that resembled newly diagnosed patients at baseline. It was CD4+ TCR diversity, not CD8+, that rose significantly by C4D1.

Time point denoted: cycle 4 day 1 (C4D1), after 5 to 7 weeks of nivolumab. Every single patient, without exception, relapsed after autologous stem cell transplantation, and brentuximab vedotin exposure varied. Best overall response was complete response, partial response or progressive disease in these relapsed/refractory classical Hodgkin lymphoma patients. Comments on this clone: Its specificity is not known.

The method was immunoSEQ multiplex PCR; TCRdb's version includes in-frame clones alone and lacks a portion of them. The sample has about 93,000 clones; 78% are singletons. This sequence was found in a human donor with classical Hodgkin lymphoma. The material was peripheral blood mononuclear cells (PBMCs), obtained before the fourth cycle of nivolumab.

CDR3 nucleotides: TGTGCCACGAAGCCTAGCGACTCAGATACGCAGTATTTT. Protein sequence: CATKPSDSDTQYF. The chain couples TRBV10-3 to TRBJ2-3; maybe TRBD2 (6 bases). Germline values: CDR1 ENHRY, CDR2 SYGVKD. The CDR3 spans 13 residues. V was clipped by 10 bases and J by 4 bases, with 15 bases between them.